This TCR beta chain originates from a study of technical replicates of blood from a handful of donors. This CDR3 has 15 amino acids. CDR1 and CDR2 from the germline V gene are SGDLS and YYNGEE. Trimming left V 3 bases short and J 0 bases short, with 11 bases between. This table comes from immunoSEQ multiplex PCR, and its TCRdb copy is limited to in-frame clones, with some not included. The sample holds tens of thousands of clones, 80% to 95% seen once. J is TRBJ2-3 and V is TRBV9; D perhaps matches TRBD2 (5 bases). Sequencing used T cells isolated from PBMCs. The sequence came from a human donor in good health. CDR3 protein: CASSAASGSTDTQYF. CDR3 nucleotide sequence: TGTGCCAGCAGCGCCGCGAGCGGTAGCACAGATACGCAGTATTTT.